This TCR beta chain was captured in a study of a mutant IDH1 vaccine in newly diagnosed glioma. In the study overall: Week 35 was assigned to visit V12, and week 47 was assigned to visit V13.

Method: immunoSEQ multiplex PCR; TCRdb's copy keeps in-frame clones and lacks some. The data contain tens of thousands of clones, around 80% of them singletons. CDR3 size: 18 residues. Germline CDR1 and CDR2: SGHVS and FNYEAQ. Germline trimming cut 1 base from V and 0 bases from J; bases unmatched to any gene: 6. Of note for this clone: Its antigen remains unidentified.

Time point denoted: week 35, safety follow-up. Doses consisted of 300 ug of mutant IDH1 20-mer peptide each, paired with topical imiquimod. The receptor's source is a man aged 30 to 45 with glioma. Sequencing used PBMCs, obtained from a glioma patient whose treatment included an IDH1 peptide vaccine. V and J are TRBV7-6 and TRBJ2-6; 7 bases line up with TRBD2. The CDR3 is CASSLDMGGSSGANVLTF. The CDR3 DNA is TGTGCCAGCAGCTTAGATATGGGCGGGAGCTCTGGGGCCAACGTCCTGACTTTC. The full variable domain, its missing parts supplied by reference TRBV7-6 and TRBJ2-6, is GAGVSQSPRYKVTKRGQDVALRCDPISGHVSLYWYRQALGQGPEFLTYFNYEAQQDKSGLPNDRFSAERPEGSISTLTIQRTEQRDSAMYRCASSLDMGGSSGANVLTFGAGSRLTVL.